The rows below give T cell receptor beta chains drawn from one sample of a study of PD-L1 blockade in urothelial cancer. Some clones are missing from TCRdb's copy, which holds only in-frame ones; the method was immunoSEQ multiplex PCR. The data hold roughly 32,000 clones, with 70% to 85% observed a single time. The source material was PBMCs, sampled around atezolizumab (anti-PD-L1) treatment. Receptor source: a man aged 55 to 70 with urothelial cancer. Each CDR3 is given with its conserved first and last residue. Each record gives: V gene, J gene, clone size, D gene, CDR3 DNA, CDR3 protein. The D gene is left open where the match is weak. A clone size is listed for some rows: how often the clone was seen (once, few, many), or a class if it is expanded.

>TRBV15|TRBJ2-7|.|.
TGTGCCACCAGCAGGACTAGGGGGCGAACGAACGAGCAGTACTTC
CATSRTRGRTNEQYF
>TRBV6-4|TRBJ2-1|few|TRBD2
TGTGCCAGCAGTGGAGGGACTAGCGGGAGCAATGAGCAGTTCTTC
CASSGGTSGSNEQFF
>TRBV5-6|TRBJ2-5|.|TRBD2
TGTGCCAGCAGCTTGGGACTAGCGGGGGGAGAGACCCAGTACTTC
CASSLGLAGGETQYF
>TRBV2|TRBJ1-2|.|.
TGTGCCAGTTTACAGGGTAACTACTATGGCTACACCTTC
CASLQGNYYGYTF
>TRBV10-3|TRBJ2-2|.|.
TGTGCCATCAGTGAACTTCCCACCGGGGAGCTGTTTTTT
CAISELPTGELFF
>TRBV30|TRBJ2-7|.|TRBD1
TGTGCCTGGAAAATACCCGGGACAGGGGGTCCCTACGAGCAGTACTTC
CAWKIPGTGGPYEQYF
>TRBV6-5|TRBJ2-1|.|TRBD2
TGTGCCAGCAGAACCGGGACTAGCGGGCTCAATGAGCAGTTCTTC
CASRTGTSGLNEQFF
>TRBV29-1|TRBJ2-1|.|.
TGCAGCGTTGAAGATGTGGCAGAGCAGTTCTTC
CSVEDVAEQFF
>TRBV7-2|TRBJ1-5|.|.
TGTGCCAGCAGCTTATACCGGGGGGGCAATCAGCCCCAGCATTTT
CASSLYRGGNQPQHF
>TRBV19|TRBJ2-7|.|TRBD1
TGTGCCAGTAGGCCGGGACAGACCTCCTACGAGCAGTACTTC
CASRPGQTSYEQYF
>TRBV18|TRBJ1-2|.|TRBD1
TGTGCCAGCTCCGAAACCCCGACCGCAGGGGGCCAAGGCTACACCTTC
CASSETPTAGGQGYTF
>TRBV7-2|TRBJ1-2|.|.
TGTGCCAGCAGCCCGACGGGGGACTATGGCTACACCTTC
CASSPTGDYGYTF
>TRBV18|TRBJ1-3|.|.
TGTGCCAGCTCACCACCGGGGCGAAAGGACACCATATATTTT
CASSPPGRKDTIYF
>TRBV27|TRBJ2-7|.|.
TGTGCCAGCAGTCGATCGGGGAGCTCCTACGAGCAGTACTTC
CASSRSGSSYEQYF
>TRBV5-4|TRBJ1-1|few|TRBD1
TGTGCCTCCTCCCGGGACAGGCCACCGAACACTGAAGCTTTCTTT
CASSRDRPPNTEAFF
>TRBV18|TRBJ2-3|.|.
TGTGCCAGCTCACCACCCAAGCCAGATACGCAGTATTTT
CASSPPKPDTQYF
>TRBV30|TRBJ2-7|once|.
TGTGCCTTGGGAGGTGGGGTCCACTACGAGCAGTACTTC
CALGGGVHYEQYF
>TRBV6-5|TRBJ2-7|.|TRBD2
TGTGCCAGCAACGCTGGACTAGCGGGGAGCTACGAGCAGTACTTC
CASNAGLAGSYEQYF
>TRBV6-6|TRBJ1-1|.|.
TGTGCCAGCCGGGGGGTTGGGGACACTGAAGCTTTCTTT
CASRGVGDTEAFF
>TRBV5-8|TRBJ2-7|.|.
TGTGCCAGCAGCCTAAGGGACACCTCCTACGAGCAGTACTTC
CASSLRDTSYEQYF
>TRBV7-2|TRBJ1-2|.|.
TGTGCCAGCAGCTTAGCTAGTCAGGGGACAGGCTACACCTTC
CASSLASQGTGYTF
>TRBV7-2|TRBJ2-1|.|TRBD2
TGTGCCAGCAGCGCTGAGCTAGCGGGGAGTTTAGGTGAGCAGTTCTTC
CASSAELAGSLGEQFF
>TRBV15|TRBJ2-7|few|.
TGTGCCACCAGCAGGGACAGTTACGAGCAGTACTTC
CATSRDSYEQYF
>TRBV7-2|TRBJ2-1|.|.
TGTGCCAGCAGCTTGGCGGAATACAATGAGCAGTTCTTC
CASSLAEYNEQFF
>TRBV29-1|TRBJ1-2|.|.
TGCAGCGCTGACGGGGGTAGCTACACCTTC
CSADGGSYTF